These 25 T cell receptor beta chains came from one sample sequenced in a study of vaccination and CD4 T cells after COVID-19. The Oncomine TCR Beta short-read assay was applied to DNA of cultured CD4+ T cells. From the PCR reads, TCRdb called clonotypes with MiXCR, one entry per CDR3 protein. The sample yields about 12,000 distinct CDR3 sequences, 40% to 50% seen once. These receptors have no known antigen. Treatment defined: roughly 11-day PBMC culture with coronavirus spike peptide pools or control peptides (ViraFEST assay). Sequencing was performed on CD4+ T cells from blood, cultured in vitro. The source of these receptors is a human donor who had recovered from COVID-19.

The chain uses TRBV27 and TRBJ2-2; D is uncertain. The V end was cut by 7 bases, the J end by 0 bases, with 12 bases between. The germline V gene encodes CDR1 MNHEY and CDR2 SMNVEV (reference sequence). The CDR3 spans 15 residues. The CDR3 coding sequence is TGTGCCAGCATGGTGCACGGCGCGAACACCGGGGAGCTGTTTTTT. Amino acid sequence: CASMVHGANTGELFF.

This clonotype was seen more than once but under ten times. The V gene is TRBV12-3 or TRBV12-4, the J gene TRBJ1-2, with TRBD1 identical over 9 bases. The CDR3 is made up of 15 amino acids. After removal of 3 bases from V and 0 bases from J, the junction contained 2 bases not matched to a gene. The CDR3 reads CASSLGTGPNYGYTF. Written as DNA, the CDR3 is TGTGCCAGCAGTTTGGGGACAGGGCCTAACTATGGCTACACCTTC.

This CDR3 reads CASRVRSYPGGVGEQYF. In DNA, the CDR3 is TGTGCCAGCAGGGTCCGCTCCTATCCAGGGGGCGTGGGGGAGCAGTACTTC. The chain recombines TRBV27 with TRBJ2-7, with TRBD1 identical over 8 bases. This CDR3 spans 17 amino acids. V trimming: 6 bases; J trimming: 7 bases; junction bases outside the gene matches: 20. Germline values: CDR1 MNHEY, CDR2 SMNVEV (reference sequence).

This clonotype is classed as medium-sized (0.01 to 0.1%). The chain has TRBV20-1 and TRBJ2-1; tentatively, D is TRBD1 (6 bases). The V gene's germline CDR1 is DFQATT and CDR2 SNEGSKA (reference sequence). Trimming pared 0 bases from V and 12 bases from J, leaving 12 bases between. The length of the CDR3 is 12 residues. CDR3 nucleotides: TGCAGTGCTAGAGATCAGGGGCGGAGGCAGTTCTTC. Translating it yields CSARDQGRRQFF.

The rearrangement links TRBV12-3 or TRBV12-4 to TRBJ1-5; weak D call: TRBD1 (5 bases). V lost 3 bases, J lost 3 bases, and 21 bases lay in between. The CDR3 sequence is 18 residues long. CDR3 in amino acids: CASSLGLPGVSNNQPQHF. The DNA for the CDR3 is TGTGCCAGCAGTTTGGGTCTCCCGGGGGTAAGTAACAATCAGCCCCAGCATTTT.

The chain combines TRBV12-3 or TRBV12-4 with TRBJ1-4; 9 bases match TRBD1. J lost 7 bases, V lost 2 bases, and 5 bases had no gene match. The CDR3 length is 15 residues. The chain's CDR3 is CASSLRQGGGEKLFF. The CDR3 nucleotides are TGTGCCAGCAGTTTACGACAGGGGGGGGGTGAAAAACTGTTTTTT.

This clonotype ranks as medium-sized. The chain couples TRBV10-3 to TRBJ1-5; the D gene is possibly TRBD1 (6 bases). CDR3 length: 15 residues. CDR1 is ENHRY and CDR2 is SYGVKD in the germline V gene. V was clipped by 2 bases and J by 6 bases, with 14 bases between them. The DNA of the CDR3 is TGTGCCATCAGTGAGGGACAGAGGGAGGGTCAGCCCCAGCATTTT. This encodes CAISEGQREGQPQHF.

This chain links TRBV18 with TRBJ2-1, with 9 bases that match TRBD2. CDR1 and CDR2 (germline): KGHSH, LQKENI. The CDR3 is 16 residues long. J gave up 3 bases and V 0 bases, and 3 bases lay outside the gene matches. CDR3 amino acids: CASSPPAGGVYNEQFF. The CDR3 DNA reads TGTGCCAGCTCACCACCGGCGGGGGGGGTCTACAATGAGCAGTTCTTC.

This clonotype was found a few times. Here the CDR3 DNA reads TGTGCCAGCAGCTTAGCGGGCGAATTCCAACAGCCCCAGCATTTT. It encodes CASSLAGEFQQPQHF. The gene calls are TRBV7-8 and TRBJ1-5; D unclear. The V and J ends lost 0 bases and 7 bases respectively, with 13 bases between them. The CDR3 is 15 amino acids. Per germline, CDR1 SGHVS and CDR2 FQNEAQ.

The chain uses TRBV18 and TRBJ2-5, with 8 bases that match TRBD1. Germline trimming cut 1 base from V and 2 bases from J; bases unmatched to any gene: 15. The CDR3 runs 19 residues. CDR1 and CDR2 from the germline V gene are KGHSH and LQKENI. In DNA form, the CDR3 reads TGTGCCAGCTCACCACTGACAGGGGAAAGGCATAGGGTGCAAGAGACCCAGTACTTC. It encodes CASSPLTGERHRVQETQYF.

The table lists this clonotype with a count of one. This chain joins TRBV2 and TRBJ2-2; D gene ambiguous. The CDR3 contains 15 residues. V lost 7 bases to trimming and J lost 0 bases, with 12 bases between them. In germline, CDR1 is SNHLY, CDR2 FYNNEI. CDR3 loop: CASTPNPANTGELFF. The CDR3 bases are TGTGCCAGCACTCCGAACCCAGCGAACACCGGGGAGCTGTTTTTT.

The gene calls are TRBV7-2 and TRBJ2-7; TRBD1 or TRBD2 may be the D gene (5 bases each). V lost 2 bases, J lost 4 bases, and 9 bases lay in between. The CDR3 covers 13 residues. Per the germline V gene, CDR1 is SGHTA and CDR2 is FQGNSA. The DNA of the CDR3 is TGTGCCAGCAGCTTAAGGGACGGGTACGAGCAGTACTTC. Translating gives CASSLRDGYEQYF.

CDR3 residues: CATSDLGGGCAKNIQYF. CDR3 sequence (DNA): TGTGCCACCAGTGATTTGGGAGGGGGTTGCGCCAAAAACATTCAGTACTTC. The V gene is TRBV24-1, the J gene TRBJ2-4; D possibly matches TRBD1 or TRBD2 (6 bases each). Deletions cut 0 bases from V and 1 base from J, with 12 bases between. Germline lookup yields CDR1 KGHDR and CDR2 SFDVKD. CDR3 length: 17 residues.

V is TRBV6-1 and J is TRBJ2-2; weak D call: TRBD1 (6 bases). V was shortened by 8 bases and J by 2 bases, with 12 bases between the two germline ends. The germline gives CDR1 MNHNS, CDR2 SASEGT. The CDR3 length is 14 residues. The CDR3 coding sequence is TGTGCCAGCTGTGTAGGGACAAACACCGGGGAGCTGTTTTTT. The encoded protein is CASCVGTNTGELFF.

This clonotype was seen a handful of times. The rearrangement uses TRBV27 and TRBJ1-6, with D possibly being TRBD1 (5 bases). With 4 bases removed from V and 4 bases from J, the gap between germline ends came to 5 bases. The CDR3 consists of 13 residues. Per the germline V gene, CDR1 is MNHEY and CDR2 is SMNVEV (reference sequence). Here the CDR3 reads CASSWGYNSPLHF. The CDR3 nucleotides read TGTGCCAGCAGTTGGGGGTATAATTCACCCCTCCACTTT.

This clonotype has just a few counts. The V and J genes are TRBV2 and TRBJ1-2, with 9 bases lining up with TRBD1. The V gene end was trimmed by 6 bases and the J gene end by 6 bases; junction bases not matched to a gene: 5. Germline CDR1 is SNHLY and CDR2 is FYNNEI. This CDR3 spans 13 amino acids. The CDR3 nucleotides read TGTGCCAGCAGCGGCACAGGGGGCCATGGCTACACCTTC. Its translation is CASSGTGGHGYTF.

The rearrangement links TRBV5-1 to TRBJ1-1; 10 bases are a match to TRBD1. After removal of 4 bases from V and 4 bases from J, the junction contained 7 bases not matched to a gene. The CDR3 has 15 amino acids. Looked up from germline, CDR1 is SGHRS and CDR2 is YFSETQ. Here the CDR3 DNA reads TGCGCCAGCAGCCCGACAGGGGGCGCGGGCACTGAAGCTTTCTTT. Translating gives CASSPTGGAGTEAFF.

The chain employs TRBV30 and TRBJ1-1, with TRBD1 as a possible D gene (5 bases). With 0 bases removed from V and 4 bases from J, the gap between germline ends came to 9 bases. The germline gives CDR1 GTSNPN, CDR2 SVGIG (reference sequence). The CDR3 sequence is 13 residues long. CDR3 nucleotides: TGTGCCTGGAGTGTAAAGGGGAGCACTGAAGCTTTCTTT. This translates into CAWSVKGSTEAFF.

In nucleotides, the CDR3 is TGTGCCAGCAGCTTAGCTGGGACGGTGAACACCGGGGAGCTGTTTTTT. It yields the protein CASSLAGTVNTGELFF. This chain uses TRBV11-3 with TRBJ2-2; possibly TRBD1 or TRBD2 for D (5 bases each). This CDR3 spans 16 amino acids. V was pared by 1 base and J by 1 base, with 10 bases between. The V gene's germline CDR1 is SGHNT and CDR2 YENEEA.

J is TRBJ1-6 and V is TRBV7-2, with D tentatively TRBD1 (6 bases). Germline CDR1 SGHTA, CDR2 FQGNSA. The CDR3 covers 15 residues. Trimming pared 2 bases from V and 7 bases from J, leaving 12 bases between. CDR3 sequence (DNA): TGTGCCAGCAGCTTACCCGGGGGGCGAAATTCACCCCTCCACTTT. This translates into CASSLPGGRNSPLHF.

The V gene is TRBV2, the J gene TRBJ2-5; D not resolved. CDR1 is SNHLY, CDR2 FYNNEI, per germline. The CDR3 extends over 14 amino acids. V was shortened by 7 bases and J by 1 base, with 13 bases between the two germline ends. This CDR3 is CASKVVRAQETQYF. CDR3 coding DNA: TGTGCCAGCAAGGTCGTCCGGGCCCAAGAGACCCAGTACTTC.

V is TRBV20-1 and J is TRBJ2-7; 9 bases agree with TRBD1. The CDR3 spans 12 residues. J lost 3 bases, V lost 4 bases, and 1 base had no gene match. Per germline, CDR1 DFQATT and CDR2 SNEGSKA (reference sequence). The CDR3 protein is CSATGQGYEQYF. The CDR3 DNA reads as TGCAGTGCTACGGGACAGGGCTACGAGCAGTACTTC.

Sample share makes this clonotype medium-sized (0.01 to 0.1%). J is TRBJ1-5 and V is TRBV11-2; no clear D. Germline V CDR1 and CDR2: SGHAT, FQNNGV. Trimming shortened V by 5 bases and J by 5 bases, and 10 bases separated the two germline ends. The CDR3 is 13 residues long. The CDR3 DNA reads TGTGCCAGCAGCCATAACTTCGATCAGCCCCAGCATTTT. Translated, it gives CASSHNFDQPQHF.

The V call is TRBV24-1, the J call TRBJ1-1; D gene ambiguous. V was trimmed by 0 bases and J by 4 bases, leaving 17 bases between them. The CDR3 extends over 17 amino acids. Germline CDR1 KGHDR, CDR2 SFDVKD. The CDR3 DNA follows: TGTGCCACCAGTGATTTGCAAATCCGGGCGACGGGCACTGAAGCTTTCTTT. This encodes CATSDLQIRATGTEAFF.

The sample holds a few counts of this clonotype. The rearrangement links TRBV12-3 or TRBV12-4 to TRBJ2-7; D is ambiguous. CDR3 size: 12 residues. V lost 2 bases and J 3 bases, leaving 5 bases between the germline ends. The CDR3 DNA is TGTGCCAGCAGTTTATACGGCTACGAGCAGTACTTC. Protein sequence: CASSLYGYEQYF.